These 22 T cell receptor beta chains originate from one sample sequenced in a study of control samples from healthy donors and cancer patients. The data were produced by immunoSEQ multiplex PCR, yet TCRdb's version contains in-frame clones alone and is incomplete. The table includes roughly 100,000 clones, just over 90% detected once. Specimen: blood. The receptors shown here come from a woman under 30 in good health.

The chain is built from TRBV6-1 and TRBJ1-6; D is possibly TRBD1 (5 bases). Germline assignment: CDR1 MNHNS and CDR2 SASEGT. V gave up 1 base and J gave up 4 bases, with 8 bases separating them. The CDR3 has 15 amino acids. This CDR3 reads CASSEGPGYNSPLHF. In DNA form, the CDR3 reads TGTGCCAGCAGTGAAGGGCCAGGGTATAATTCACCCCTCCACTTT.

The chain links TRBV28 to TRBJ1-1; 7 bases align to TRBD1. The trim removed 3 bases at V and 11 bases at J, leaving 3 bases unmatched. The CDR3 spans 11 residues. Germline CDR1 and CDR2: MDHEN and SYDVKM. This CDR3 reads CASSLRGPAFF. CDR3 coding DNA: TGTGCCAGCAGTTTGAGGGGGCCGGCTTTCTTT.

This chain connects TRBV6-1 to TRBJ1-6; D is unclear. The CDR3 is 14 amino acids. Trimming cost V 2 bases and J 7 bases, with 9 bases left between them. From germline, CDR1 is MNHNS and CDR2 SASEGT. The CDR3 here is CASSEQRLNSPLHF. The CDR3 DNA is TGTGCCAGCAGTGAACAAAGACTAAATTCACCCCTCCACTTT.

The rearrangement links TRBV5-5 to TRBJ2-7; 7 bases match TRBD1. With V trimmed by 3 bases and J by 0 bases, 9 bases remained unmatched. The CDR3 loop spans 16 amino acids. Germline CDR1 is SGHKS and CDR2 is YYEKEE (reference sequence). DNA for the CDR3: TGTGCCAGCAGCTGGGGACCCGGGACAGCCTCCTACGAGCAGTACTTC. The encoded protein is CASSWGPGTASYEQYF.

The chain carries TRBV5-1 and TRBJ2-7; TRBD2 agrees at 12 bases. After removal of 1 base from V and 11 bases from J, the junction contained 1 base not matched to a gene. CDR1 SGHRS and CDR2 YFSETQ come from the germline V gene. The CDR3 consists of 12 residues. CDR3 DNA sequence: TGCGCCAGCAGCTTGACTAGCGGGAGGAAGTACTTC. Translating gives CASSLTSGRKYF. Using reference TRBV5-1 and TRBJ2-7 for the parts outside the CDR3, the full variable domain is KAGVTQTPRYLIKTRGQQVTLSCSPISGHRSVSWYQQTPGQGLQFLFEYFSETQRNKGNFPGRFSGRQFSNSRSEMNVSTLELGDSALYLCASSLTSGRKYFGPGTRLTVT.

The V call is TRBV19, the J call TRBJ1-2; TRBD1 matches 7 bases. Trimming removed 5 bases from V and 6 bases from J; junction bases left unmatched: 12. The CDR3 consists of 15 residues. The germline CDR1 and CDR2 sequences are LNHDA and SQIVND (reference sequence). The CDR3 DNA is TGTGCCAGTAGTCCCCCAGGGGGGAGATGGGATGGCTACACCTTC. This translates into CASSPPGGRWDGYTF.

The chain joins TRBV7-9 to TRBJ1-2; 7 bases match TRBD1. Germline V lookup: CDR1 SEHNR, CDR2 FQNEAQ (reference sequence). After removal of 4 bases from V and 4 bases from J, the junction contained 6 bases not matched to a gene. CDR3 length: 14 amino acids. The CDR3 region has the DNA TGTGCCAGCAGCTCACAGGGGAGAGCCTATGGCTACACCTTC. It is translated as CASSSQGRAYGYTF. Together with reference TRBV7-9 and TRBJ1-2, the CDR3 gives the full variable domain: DTGVSQNPRHKITKRGQNVTFRCDPISEHNRLYWYRQTLGQGPEFLTYFQNEAQLEKSRLLSDRFSAERPKGSFSTLEIQRTEQGDSAMYLCASSSQGRAYGYTFGSGTRLTVV.

The V gene is TRBV5-8, the J gene TRBJ1-6, with D perhaps TRBD1 (5 bases). This CDR3 is built from 14 residues. The V gene's germline CDR1 is SGHTS and CDR2 YDEGEE. V lost 2 bases and J 8 bases, leaving 11 bases between the germline ends. The CDR3 coding sequence is TGTGCCAGCAGCTTCACCGGGACTTATTCACCCCTCCACTTT. Translated: CASSFTGTYSPLHF.

The CDR3 coding sequence is TGTGCCAGCAGCCAAGTGGGCAGTTCCTATGGCTACACCTTC. Translated, it gives CASSQVGSSYGYTF. This chain links TRBV14 with TRBJ1-2; D unresolved. There are 14 residues in the CDR3. Per germline, CDR1 SGHDN and CDR2 FVKESK. V lost 1 base and J 4 bases, leaving 10 bases between the germline ends. The complete variable domain, with remaining parts taken from reference TRBV14 and TRBJ1-2, reads EAGVTQFPSHSVIEKGQTVTLRCDPISGHDNLYWYRRVMGKEIKFLLHFVKESKQDESGMPNNRFLAERTGGTYSTLKVQPAELEDSGVYFCASSQVGSSYGYTFGSGTRLTVV.

V is TRBV18 and J is TRBJ1-4, with unresolved D. CDR1 is KGHSH, CDR2 LQKENI, per germline. This CDR3 comprises 14 residues. V was trimmed by 3 bases and J by 3 bases, leaving 8 bases between them. The CDR3 nucleotides are TGTGCCAGCTCACCGGTACTGTCTAATGAAAAACTGTTTTTT. Translation gives CASSPVLSNEKLFF.

V gene TRBV9 combines with J gene TRBJ2-7, with 8 bases lining up with TRBD1. This CDR3 contains 14 residues. V gave up 4 bases and J gave up 2 bases; unmatched junction bases: 5. The germline V gene has CDR1 SGDLS and CDR2 YYNGEE. The chain's CDR3 is CASSFQTGAYEQYF. The CDR3 DNA reads TGTGCCAGCAGCTTTCAGACAGGGGCCTACGAGCAGTACTTC.

The V gene is TRBV19, the J gene TRBJ2-4; 9 nucleotides line up with TRBD1. The V segment lost 6 bases and the J segment 0 bases; nucleotides outside the gene matches: 3. The CDR3 runs to 15 residues. CDR1 is LNHDA, CDR2 SQIVND, per germline (reference sequence). CDR3 in amino acids: CASRTTGGAKNIQYF. The CDR3 nucleotides are TGTGCCAGTAGGACGACAGGGGGAGCCAAAAACATTCAGTACTTC. Complete variable domain (other parts from reference TRBV19 and TRBJ2-4): DGGITQSPKYLFRKEGQNVTLSCEQNLNHDAMYWYRQDPGQGLRLIYYSQIVNDFQKGDIAEGYSVSREKKESFPLTVTSAQKNPTAFYLCASRTTGGAKNIQYFGAGTRLSVL.

The V gene is TRBV3-1 (or the pseudogene TRBV3-2), the J gene TRBJ2-7; 12 bases fit TRBD1. Losses at the gene ends were 3 bases for V and 9 bases for J; bases not matched to a gene: 15. The CDR3 length is 17 residues. Germline V lookup: CDR1 LGHDT, CDR2 YNNKEL (reference sequence). CDR3 nucleotide sequence: TGTGCCAGCAGCCATCACGCCGGGACAGGGGGCGATTCTGGGCAGTACTTC. The encoded protein is CASSHHAGTGGDSGQYF.

V gene TRBV11-2 combines with J gene TRBJ2-5, with D possibly matching TRBD1 (6 bases). V lost 6 bases and J lost 5, with 13 bases in between. The CDR3 extends over 13 amino acids. Germline CDR1 SGHAT, CDR2 FQNNGV. This CDR3 reads CASRNRDTETQYF. The CDR3 region has the DNA TGTGCCAGCAGGAACCGGGACACTGAGACCCAGTACTTC.

This clone occurred a few times. The chain employs TRBV11-2 and TRBJ2-7; D unresolved. This CDR3 spans 16 amino acids. V dropped 2 bases and J dropped 5 bases, with 19 bases sitting between them. Per germline, CDR1 SGHAT and CDR2 FQNNGV. The CDR3 loop is CASSLLTGTAIHEQYF. The DNA for the CDR3 is TGTGCCAGCAGCTTACTAACCGGAACCGCAATACACGAGCAGTACTTC.

The chain couples TRBV5-4 to TRBJ2-6; D remains ambiguous. The V gene lost 0 bases and the J gene lost 0 bases, with 7 bases spanning the gap. The CDR3 extends over 16 amino acids. Looked up from germline, CDR1 is SGHNT and CDR2 is YYREEE (reference sequence). The CDR3 here is CASSLVGSSGANVLTF. The CDR3, as DNA: TGTGCCAGCAGCTTGGTTGGTAGCTCTGGGGCCAACGTCCTGACTTTC.

This chain links TRBV13 with TRBJ2-7, with 7 bases aligning to TRBD2. The J segment lost 3 bases and the V segment lost 5 bases, leaving 13 bases of the junction unmatched. CDR1 and CDR2 from the germline V gene are PRHDT and FYEKMQ (reference sequence). The CDR3 length is 16 residues. The CDR3 here is CASSLGEGTTYYEQYF. CDR3 sequence (DNA): TGTGCCAGCAGCCTGGGCGAAGGGACTACTTACTACGAGCAGTACTTC.

The V gene is TRBV6-5, the J gene TRBJ2-1, with TRBD2 identical over 7 bases. The CDR3 has 14 amino acids. After removal of 6 bases from V and 3 bases from J, the junction contained 5 bases not matched to a gene. Germline V gene lookup returns CDR1 MNHEY and CDR2 SVGAGI. This CDR3 reads CASRRAGLYNEQFF. The CDR3, as DNA: TGTGCCAGCAGAAGAGCGGGGCTCTACAATGAGCAGTTCTTC.

CDR3 nucleotides: TGTGCCAGCAGCCCTAACCTGTCTAGCGGGAGGGTCACAGATACGCAGTATTTT. It specifies CASSPNLSSGRVTDTQYF. The chain recombines TRBV7-2 with TRBJ2-3; 12 nucleotides agree with TRBD2. CDR1 is SGHTA and CDR2 is FQGNSA in the germline V gene. Trimming at V came to 5 bases and at J to 2 bases, leaving 11 bases not matched to a gene. The CDR3 is 18 residues long. The whole variable domain, filled in from reference TRBV7-2 and TRBJ2-3, reads GAGVSQSPSNKVTEKGKDVELRCDPISGHTALYWYRQSLGQGLEFLIYFQGNSAPDKSGLPSDRFSAERTGGSVSTLTIQRTQQEDSAVYLCASSPNLSSGRVTDTQYFGPGTRLTVL.

The V and J genes are TRBV11-2 and TRBJ2-1; no definite D call. Germline values: CDR1 SGHAT, CDR2 FQNNGV. The ends were cut back, 5 bases at V and 5 bases at J, with 22 bases in the middle. This CDR3 has 17 amino acids. This CDR3 reads CASSQPRLRMWDNEQFF. CDR3 DNA sequence: TGTGCCAGCAGCCAACCCCGGCTACGGATGTGGGACAATGAGCAGTTCTTC.

This clone appeared a single time. The J gene is TRBJ2-3, the V gene TRBV7-9, with TRBD2 matching 11 bases. The CDR3 totals 17 residues. Germline CDR1 is SEHNR and CDR2 is FQNEAQ (reference sequence). Trimming cost V 2 bases and J 7 bases; bases outside gene matches: 11. For the CDR3, the DNA is TGTGCCAGCAGCTTAAGAGGTAGCGGGAGGGCCTTAAATACGCAGTATTTT. Protein sequence: CASSLRGSGRALNTQYF. Full variable domain (rest looked up from reference TRBV7-9 and TRBJ2-3): DTGVSQNPRHKITKRGQNVTFRCDPISEHNRLYWYRQTLGQGPEFLTYFQNEAQLEKSRLLSDRFSAERPKGSFSTLEIQRTEQGDSAMYLCASSLRGSGRALNTQYFGPGTRLTVL.

The chain carries TRBV6-5 and TRBJ1-2; D is unresolved. V lost 10 bases to trimming and J lost 2 bases, with 14 bases between them. Per germline, CDR1 MNHEY and CDR2 SVGAGI. This CDR3 region has 13 residues. CDR3 DNA sequence: TGTGCCACCGAGAGTAGAAAGAACTATGGCTACACCTTC. Translation gives CATESRKNYGYTF.